These T cell receptor beta chains were read from a single sample in a study of T cell responses to AZD1222 COVID-19 vaccine. Clones were sequenced by immunoSEQ multiplex PCR, and TCRdb holds only the in-frame ones, with some missing. Of 95,000 to 110,000 clones in the sample, about 90% were seen once. The input for sequencing was peripheral blood, taken 28 days after the second AZD1222 dose. Receptors were obtained from an adult who received the AZD1222 COVID-19 vaccine. The CDR3 runs from the conserved cysteine through the conserved F or W. A D gene is named only where the DNA matches it firmly. Size tells how often a clone was seen (once, few, many) or the class of an expanded clone, and some rows leave it out.

NA	TRBV2	TRBJ2-7	NA	CASSGVEQYF	TGTGCCAGCAGTGGGGTGGAGCAGTACTTC
NA	TRBV5-6	TRBJ1-2	TRBD1	CASSLDQGANYYGYTF	TGTGCCAGCAGCTTGGATCAGGGGGCGAACTACTATGGCTACACCTTC
NA	TRBV5-6	TRBJ2-7	NA	CASSFQGREQYF	TGTGCCAGCAGCTTTCAGGGGCGCGAGCAGTACTTC
NA	TRBV5-1	TRBJ2-3	NA	CASSYLTGSPDTQYF	TGCGCCAGCAGCTACCTGACAGGCTCCCCAGATACGCAGTATTTT
NA	TRBV27	TRBJ2-6	NA	CASSSRLSGANVLTF	TGTGCCAGCAGTAGCAGACTCTCTGGGGCCAACGTCCTGACTTTC
NA	TRBV11-2	TRBJ2-7	NA	CASRPLARQEQYF	TGTGCCAGCAGACCTCTGGCCAGACAGGAGCAGTACTTC
NA	TRBV5-5	TRBJ1-1	NA	CASSLVERATEAFF	TGTGCCAGCAGCTTGGTGGAAAGGGCGACTGAAGCTTTCTTT
NA	TRBV5-1	TRBJ2-1	TRBD1	CASSLGDRGFTSYNEQFF	TGCGCCAGCAGCTTGGGGGACAGGGGCTTTACCTCCTACAATGAGCAGTTCTTC
NA	TRBV11-2	TRBJ2-7	TRBD2	CASTSPAGVYEQYF	TGTGCCAGCACCTCTCCTGCGGGAGTCTACGAGCAGTACTTC
NA	TRBV14	TRBJ1-6	NA	CASSLGGSYNSPLHF	TGTGCCAGCAGCCTGGGGGGCTCCTATAATTCACCCCTCCACTTT
once	TRBV19	TRBJ2-1	NA	CASKSLPPRGQNNEQFF	TGTGCCAGTAAATCTCTCCCCCCGCGGGGGCAAAACAATGAGCAGTTCTTC
NA	TRBV6-5	TRBJ2-1	NA	CASRAGLSSYNEQFF	TGTGCCAGCAGGGCTGGACTAAGCTCCTACAATGAGCAGTTCTTC
once	TRBV5-8	TRBJ2-3	NA	CASSLGWADTQYF	TGTGCCAGCAGCTTGGGTTGGGCGGATACGCAGTATTTT
NA	TRBV11-3	TRBJ1-2	NA	CASSLNGYGYTF	TGTGCCAGCAGCTTAAATGGCTATGGCTACACCTTC
NA	TRBV18	TRBJ1-2	NA	CASSPGADYGYTF	TGTGCCAGCTCACCAGGTGCGGACTATGGCTACACCTTC
NA	TRBV12-5	TRBJ2-5	TRBD1	CASGLVPDRGRQETQYF	TGTGCTAGTGGTTTGGTACCGGACAGGGGGCGTCAAGAGACCCAGTACTTC
NA	TRBV28	TRBJ1-5	NA	CASSLGGGTNQPQHF	TGTGCCAGCAGCCTAGGAGGAGGGACCAATCAGCCCCAGCATTTT
NA	TRBV19	TRBJ1-1	NA	CASTLGTWGTEAFF	TGTGCCAGTACCCTCGGGACCTGGGGGACTGAAGCTTTCTTT
once	TRBV30	TRBJ1-1	NA	CSIDMGAGTEAFF	TGTTCAATAGATATGGGCGCGGGGACTGAAGCTTTCTTT
NA	TRBV28	TRBJ2-3	NA	CASSKRGASVTDTQYF	TGTGCCAGCAGCAAAAGGGGGGCTTCAGTTACAGATACGCAGTATTTT
few	TRBV19	TRBJ2-1	NA	CASSIFVGGGKNNEQFF	TGTGCCAGTAGTATTTTCGTGGGGGGCGGGAAAAACAATGAGCAGTTCTTC
NA	TRBV7-9	TRBJ1-2	NA	CASTPGSYRSNYGYTF	TGTGCCAGCACGCCGGGGAGTTACAGGTCTAACTATGGCTACACCTTC
NA	TRBV7-9	TRBJ1-1	TRBD1	CASSYRGDTEAFF	TGTGCCAGCAGCTACAGGGGGGACACTGAAGCTTTCTTT
NA	TRBV27	TRBJ1-4	NA	CASSPRTPTSNEKLFF	TGTGCCAGCAGTCCCAGGACCCCTACCTCTAATGAAAAACTGTTTTTT
NA	TRBV28	TRBJ1-2	NA	CASSTPGPRYGYTF	TGTGCCAGCAGTACGCCGGGACCCCGCTATGGCTACACCTTC
NA	TRBV28	TRBJ2-3	NA	CASTRGGATDTQYF	TGTGCCAGCACCCGAGGGGGGGCCACAGATACGCAGTATTTT
NA	TRBV5-8	TRBJ2-7	TRBD1	CASSLRDSSYEQYF	TGTGCCAGCAGCTTGCGGGACAGCTCCTACGAGCAGTACTTC
NA	TRBV5-6	TRBJ1-2	TRBD1	CASSVEADRPNYGYTF	TGTGCCAGCAGCGTCGAGGCGGACAGGCCCAACTATGGCTACACCTTC
once	TRBV14	TRBJ2-7	NA	CASSQAVDVSYEQYF	TGTGCCAGCAGCCAAGCGGTGGACGTCTCCTACGAGCAGTACTTC
NA	TRBV4-1	TRBJ1-1	NA	CASSQDPVTEAFF	TGCGCCAGCAGCCAAGATCCCGTCACTGAAGCTTTCTTT
NA	TRBV2	TRBJ2-1	NA	CASSGAFYNEQFF	TGTGCCAGCAGTGGCGCGTTCTACAATGAGCAGTTCTTC
NA	TRBV20-1	TRBJ1-3	NA	CSAREGNTIYF	TGCAGTGCTAGAGAAGGAAACACCATATATTTT
NA	TRBV6-6	TRBJ1-6	NA	CASSYSSEPSPLHF	TGTGCCAGCAGTTACTCCTCCGAACCTTCACCCCTCCACTTT
few	TRBV29-1	TRBJ1-1	NA	CSVNSGSLGTEAFF	TGCAGCGTTAACTCCGGTAGCCTTGGCACTGAAGCTTTCTTT
NA	TRBV27	TRBJ1-6	NA	CASSLGGMAPLHF	TGTGCCAGCAGTTTAGGGGGGATGGCACCCCTCCACTTT
NA	TRBV28	TRBJ1-2	TRBD1	CASRDRTGTGYGYTF	TGTGCCAGCAGGGATAGAACCGGGACAGGGTATGGCTACACCTTC
NA	TRBV18	TRBJ1-2	TRBD1	CASSPNLRGKAANYGYTF	TGTGCCAGCTCACCAAACCTCAGGGGGAAGGCGGCTAACTATGGCTACACCTTC
NA	TRBV6-6	TRBJ2-3	NA	CASNDRPTDTQYF	TGTGCCAGCAACGACAGGCCAACAGATACGCAGTATTTT
NA	TRBV7-8	TRBJ2-1	NA	CASSRAGDEQFF	TGTGCCAGCAGCCGCGCCGGGGATGAGCAGTTCTTC
NA	TRBV10-2	TRBJ2-1	NA	CASLPGSYNEQFF	TGCGCCAGCCTCCCAGGCTCCTACAATGAGCAGTTCTTC
NA	TRBV7-8	TRBJ2-4	NA	CASSLGGVMAKNIQYF	TGTGCCAGCAGCTTAGGTGGGGTAATGGCCAAAAACATTCAGTACTTC
NA	TRBV28	TRBJ1-2	NA	CASSLSSFYGYTF	TGTGCCAGCAGTTTAAGCAGTTTCTATGGCTACACCTTC
NA	TRBV12-3/TRBV12-4	TRBJ2-1	NA	CASSPRGEQFF	TGTGCCAGCAGTCCTCGGGGAGAGCAGTTCTTC
NA	TRBV12-5	TRBJ1-5	TRBD1	CASGLVRDRGRKPQHF	TGTGCTAGTGGTTTGGTTAGGGACAGGGGGAGAAAGCCCCAGCATTTT
NA	TRBV5-5	TRBJ2-7	TRBD2	CASSLGLAVLYEQYF	TGTGCCAGCAGCTTGGGGCTAGCGGTGCTCTACGAGCAGTACTTC